A selection of T cell receptor beta chains follows, all from one sample in a study of blood T cell repertoires in COVID-19. Clones were read by immunoSEQ multiplex PCR, and TCRdb kept only the in-frame ones, dropping some. Altogether 250,000 to 300,000 clones are present, 75% to 90% being singletons, with the ten largest covering 13%. Sequenced material: peripheral blood. The source is a woman in her seventies with COVID-19, enrolled during active disease. CDR3s include the opening cysteine and the closing phenylalanine or tryptophan. The order of the fields is CDR3 protein, CDR3 DNA, clone size, J gene, D gene, V gene, CDR3 length. A D gene is named only where the DNA matches it firmly. The size field is filled for only some rows; it gives once, few, many or a size class.

CSVRQSTGELFF	TGCAGCGTGCGGCAATCTACCGGGGAGCTGTTTTTT	NA	TRBJ2-2	NA	TRBV29-1	12
CASRQGKIQPQHF	TGTGCCAGCAGACAGGGGAAAATTCAGCCCCAGCATTTT	NA	TRBJ1-5	TRBD1	TRBV12-3/TRBV12-4	13
CASSYREGPYGYTF	TGTGCCAGCAGTTACAGGGAGGGGCCCTATGGCTACACCTTC	NA	TRBJ1-2	NA	TRBV6-2/TRBV6-3	14
CASSSGTSGYEQYF	TGCGCCAGCAGCTCCGGGACTAGCGGGTACGAGCAGTACTTC	NA	TRBJ2-7	TRBD2	TRBV5-1	14
CASSVERSPLHF	TGCGCCAGCAGTGTTGAGAGGTCACCCCTCCACTTT	NA	TRBJ1-6	NA	TRBV10-2	12
CASTLTGGNEKLFF	TGTGCCAGCACCCTCACAGGGGGAAATGAAAAACTGTTTTTT	NA	TRBJ1-4	TRBD1	TRBV5-4	14
CASSQVRNSSPLHF	TGTGCCAGCAGCCAAGTTAGAAACAGTTCACCCCTCCACTTT	NA	TRBJ1-6	NA	TRBV3-1/TRBV3-2	14
CASSIGTGGAYGYTF	TGTGCCAGCAGCATAGGGACAGGGGGGGCCTATGGCTACACCTTC	NA	TRBJ1-2	TRBD1	TRBV5-8	15
CASSGGAADTQYF	TGTGCCAGCAGCGGGGGGGCCGCAGATACGCAGTATTTT	once	TRBJ2-3	NA	TRBV4-2	13
CASSSLAGGGYEQYF	TGTGCCAGCAGCTCTCTAGCGGGGGGGGGCTACGAGCAGTACTTC	NA	TRBJ2-7	TRBD2	TRBV7-2	15
CASSKDQGPYNSPLHF	TGTGCCAGCAGCAAAGACCAGGGCCCCTATAATTCACCCCTCCACTTT	NA	TRBJ1-6	NA	TRBV21-1	16
CASTLTLQGFSGNTIYF	TGTGCCAGCACCTTAACCTTACAGGGGTTCTCTGGAAACACCATATATTTT	NA	TRBJ1-3	TRBD1	TRBV2	17
CASSEARGGRGLSNYGYTF	TGTGCCAGCAGTGAAGCACGCGGGGGCAGGGGGCTGTCAAACTATGGCTACACCTTC	many	TRBJ1-2	TRBD1	TRBV6-1	19
CASSSRGGYTF	TGTGCCAGCAGTTCCAGGGGTGGCTACACCTTC	NA	TRBJ1-2	NA	TRBV12-3/TRBV12-4	11
CASLMALMDTQYF	TGTGCCAGCCTCATGGCCCTTATGGATACGCAGTATTTT	NA	TRBJ2-3	NA	TRBV18	13
CATSDPRTDTGELFF	TGTGCCACCAGTGATCCACGGACAGACACCGGGGAGCTGTTTTTT	NA	TRBJ2-2	NA	TRBV24-1	15
CASSLIGEYSEQYF	TGTGCCAGCAGTTTAATAGGGGAATATAGCGAGCAGTACTTC	NA	TRBJ2-7	NA	TRBV27	14
CASSSGGADTQYF	TGTGCCAGCAGTAGCGGGGGGGCGGATACGCAGTATTTT	NA	TRBJ2-3	TRBD2	TRBV6-5	13
CASSPQTGSVYGYTF	TGTGCCAGCAGCCCTCAGACAGGCTCTGTCTATGGCTACACCTTC	few	TRBJ1-2	NA	TRBV27	15
CAWSRGGSGYTF	TGTGCCTGGAGTAGGGGGGGGAGTGGCTACACCTTC	NA	TRBJ1-2	NA	TRBV30	12
CATSEGTGNSQPQHF	TGTGCCACCAGTGAGGGGACAGGGAATTCTCAGCCCCAGCATTTT	once	TRBJ1-5	TRBD1	TRBV24-1	15
CASSPQQGVANTEAFF	TGTGCCAGCTCACCACAACAGGGGGTTGCGAACACTGAAGCTTTCTTT	NA	TRBJ1-1	TRBD1	TRBV18	16
CASSQASGNRNTIYF	TGCGCCAGCAGCCAAGCGTCGGGAAATCGAAACACCATATATTTT	NA	TRBJ1-3	NA	TRBV4-1	15
CASTRWSPLYNEQFF	TGCGCCAGCACTCGGTGGTCACCCCTTTACAATGAGCAGTTCTTC	NA	TRBJ2-1	NA	TRBV23-1	15
CASSQDWQGTDTQYF	TGTGCCAGCAGCCAAGATTGGCAGGGAACAGATACGCAGTATTTT	NA	TRBJ2-3	NA	TRBV3-1/TRBV3-2	15
CASRPEVNYGYTF	TGTGCCAGCCGCCCCGAGGTTAACTATGGCTACACCTTC	NA	TRBJ1-2	NA	TRBV27	13
CASRLRRDRDYEQYF	TGTGCCAGCAGACTCCGCCGGGACAGGGACTACGAGCAGTACTTC	few	TRBJ2-7	TRBD1	TRBV27	15